These T cell receptor beta chains were read from a single sample in a study of CD8 T cells in ankylosing spondylitis. TCRdb called the 5' RACE reads again in MiXCR, with one record for every CDR3 protein. The sample carries roughly 250,000 distinct CDR3 sequences, roughly a tenth recorded once. Sequencing was performed on blood, either unsorted or a sorted T cell fraction (not recorded which). These TCRs come from a male donor with ankylosing spondylitis or in good health (not recorded which). The CDR3 runs from the conserved cysteine through the conserved F or W. Each record gives: V gene, J gene, D gene, clone size, CDR3 protein, CDR3 DNA. A D gene is named only where the DNA matches it firmly. Some rows have no size entry. The others give once, few or many, or a class for an expanded clone.

v_call: TRBV7-9; j_call: TRBJ1-1; d_call: NA; clone_size: many; cdr3_aa: CASSPQQGTEAFF; cdr3_nt: TGTGCCAGCAGCCCACAACAGGGAACTGAAGCTTTCTTT
v_call: TRBV7-8; j_call: TRBJ1-1; d_call: NA; clone_size: many; cdr3_aa: CASSPSAGRYTEAFF; cdr3_nt: TGTGCCAGCAGCCCCAGCGCAGGTAGATACACTGAAGCTTTCTTT
v_call: TRBV28; j_call: TRBJ1-1; d_call: TRBD1; clone_size: few; cdr3_aa: CASTPPDRVAFF; cdr3_nt: TGTGCCAGCACTCCTCCCGACAGGGTGGCTTTCTTT
v_call: TRBV29-1; j_call: TRBJ1-3; d_call: TRBD1; clone_size: many; cdr3_aa: CSASDRGPGNTIYF; cdr3_nt: TGCAGCGCCTCGGACAGGGGGCCTGGAAACACCATATATTTT
v_call: TRBV20-1; j_call: TRBJ2-7; d_call: NA; clone_size: many; cdr3_aa: CSSKGGAGDPHEQYF; cdr3_nt: TGCAGTTCCAAGGGAGGCGCAGGGGATCCCCACGAGCAGTACTTC
v_call: TRBV30; j_call: TRBJ2-7; d_call: NA; clone_size: many; cdr3_aa: CAWSVSRDEQYF; cdr3_nt: TGTGCCTGGAGTGTCTCGAGGGACGAGCAGTACTTC
v_call: TRBV7-2; j_call: TRBJ2-7; d_call: TRBD1; clone_size: many; cdr3_aa: CASSSGTGPYEQYF; cdr3_nt: TGTGCCAGCAGCTCCGGGACAGGACCCTACGAGCAGTACTTC
v_call: TRBV4-2; j_call: TRBJ2-2; d_call: NA; clone_size: few; cdr3_aa: CASKRETGPTGELFF; cdr3_nt: TGTGCCAGCAAACGGGAGACTGGCCCGACCGGGGAGCTGTTTTTT
v_call: TRBV5-1; j_call: TRBJ2-7; d_call: NA; clone_size: NA; cdr3_aa: CASSLAAAPYEQYF; cdr3_nt: TGCGCCAGCAGCTTGGCAGCGGCTCCCTACGAGCAGTACTTC
v_call: TRBV10-2; j_call: TRBJ1-5; d_call: NA; clone_size: few; cdr3_aa: CASQGNSNQPQHF; cdr3_nt: TGCGCCAGCCAGGGAAATAGCAATCAGCCCCAGCATTTT
v_call: TRBV3-1; j_call: TRBJ2-6; d_call: NA; clone_size: few; cdr3_aa: CASSHEPSGANVLTF; cdr3_nt: TGTGCCAGCAGCCACGAACCCTCTGGGGCCAACGTCCTGACTTTC
v_call: TRBV20-1; j_call: TRBJ2-2; d_call: NA; clone_size: many; cdr3_aa: CSAKGLTGELFF; cdr3_nt: TGCAGTGCAAAGGGGTTAACCGGGGAGCTGTTTTTT
v_call: TRBV19; j_call: TRBJ2-7; d_call: TRBD2; clone_size: many; cdr3_aa: CASSPSGVLYEQYF; cdr3_nt: TGTGCCAGTAGTCCTAGCGGGGTCCTTTACGAGCAGTACTTC
v_call: TRBV5-1; j_call: TRBJ2-2; d_call: NA; clone_size: NA; cdr3_aa: CASSIPGSKGTGELFF; cdr3_nt: TGCGCCAGCAGCATCCCCGGGAGTAAGGGAACCGGGGAGCTGTTTTTT
v_call: TRBV7-2; j_call: TRBJ2-1; d_call: NA; clone_size: many; cdr3_aa: CASSLLAGTLSYNEQFF; cdr3_nt: TGTGCCAGCAGCTTACTGGCCGGGACTCTCTCCTACAATGAGCAGTTCTTC
v_call: TRBV6-1; j_call: TRBJ1-1; d_call: TRBD1; clone_size: many; cdr3_aa: CASSRQGQGGAEAFF; cdr3_nt: TGTGCCAGCAGTAGACAGGGACAGGGCGGCGCTGAAGCTTTCTTT
v_call: TRBV25-1; j_call: TRBJ1-1; d_call: NA; clone_size: NA; cdr3_aa: CASRPGGGQTEAFF; cdr3_nt: TGTGCCAGCAGGCCCGGGGGGGGGCAAACTGAAGCTTTCTTT
v_call: TRBV7-2; j_call: TRBJ2-1; d_call: NA; clone_size: many; cdr3_aa: CASSAAAGYNEQFF; cdr3_nt: TGTGCCAGCAGCGCCGCAGCGGGCTACAATGAGCAGTTCTTC
v_call: TRBV5-1; j_call: TRBJ2-7; d_call: TRBD2; clone_size: many; cdr3_aa: CASSLGGGNPYEQYF; cdr3_nt: TGCGCCAGCAGCTTGGGCGGGGGAAACCCCTACGAGCAGTACTTC
v_call: TRBV30; j_call: TRBJ2-7; d_call: NA; clone_size: NA; cdr3_aa: CAWSPEGYEQYF; cdr3_nt: TGTGCCTGGAGTCCCGAAGGCTACGAGCAGTACTTC
v_call: TRBV7-2; j_call: TRBJ2-5; d_call: NA; clone_size: many; cdr3_aa: CASSSQWGSQETQYF; cdr3_nt: TGTGCCAGCAGCTCTCAATGGGGGTCTCAAGAGACCCAGTACTTC
v_call: TRBV4-2; j_call: TRBJ1-1; d_call: NA; clone_size: NA; cdr3_aa: CASSQGGITEAFF; cdr3_nt: TGTGCCAGCAGCCAAGGGGGGATCACTGAAGCTTTCTTT
v_call: TRBV15; j_call: TRBJ2-2; d_call: TRBD2; clone_size: many; cdr3_aa: CATRWDRGLAGAGELFF; cdr3_nt: TGTGCCACCAGATGGGACCGAGGACTAGCGGGAGCCGGGGAGCTGTTTTTT
v_call: TRBV12-3/TRBV12-4; j_call: TRBJ2-1; d_call: TRBD1; clone_size: many; cdr3_aa: CASRTGVNEQFF; cdr3_nt: TGTGCCAGCAGGACAGGGGTAAATGAGCAGTTCTTC
v_call: TRBV4-2; j_call: TRBJ1-4; d_call: TRBD1; clone_size: many; cdr3_aa: CASSQDGNRGGEKLFF; cdr3_nt: TGTGCCAGCAGCCAAGATGGGAACAGGGGAGGAGAAAAACTGTTTTTT
v_call: TRBV2; j_call: TRBJ2-1; d_call: NA; clone_size: many; cdr3_aa: CASSERQGGNNEQFF; cdr3_nt: TGTGCCAGCAGTGAAAGGCAGGGGGGTAACAATGAGCAGTTCTTC
v_call: TRBV5-1; j_call: TRBJ1-2; d_call: TRBD1; clone_size: many; cdr3_aa: CASSLEQGAYGYTF; cdr3_nt: TGCGCCAGCAGCTTGGAACAGGGGGCCTATGGCTACACCTTC
v_call: TRBV20-1; j_call: TRBJ2-3; d_call: NA; clone_size: many; cdr3_aa: CSHFHTDTQYF; cdr3_nt: TGCAGCCACTTTCATACAGATACGCAGTATTTT
v_call: TRBV5-6; j_call: TRBJ2-5; d_call: NA; clone_size: few; cdr3_aa: CASSPGGPETQYF; cdr3_nt: TGTGCCAGCAGCCCCGGAGGTCCGGAGACCCAGTACTTC
v_call: TRBV11-2; j_call: TRBJ2-1; d_call: NA; clone_size: many; cdr3_aa: CASSSPRAGNNEQFF; cdr3_nt: TGTGCCAGCAGCTCGCCTAGAGCAGGGAACAATGAGCAGTTCTTC
v_call: TRBV11-2; j_call: TRBJ1-2; d_call: NA; clone_size: many; cdr3_aa: CASSFTVNYGYTF; cdr3_nt: TGTGCCAGCAGCTTTACGGTTAACTATGGCTACACCTTC
v_call: TRBV5-6; j_call: TRBJ2-1; d_call: NA; clone_size: many; cdr3_aa: CASSWMNEQFF; cdr3_nt: TGTGCCAGCAGCTGGATGAATGAGCAGTTCTTC
v_call: TRBV4-2; j_call: TRBJ2-2; d_call: NA; clone_size: many; cdr3_aa: CASSQDTADLNTGELFF; cdr3_nt: TGTGCCAGCAGCCAAGATACCGCGGACTTGAACACCGGGGAGCTGTTTTTT
v_call: TRBV5-1; j_call: TRBJ1-1; d_call: TRBD1; clone_size: many; cdr3_aa: CASSSDGQGAEAFF; cdr3_nt: TGCGCCAGCAGCTCCGACGGACAGGGGGCTGAAGCTTTCTTT
v_call: TRBV15; j_call: TRBJ2-7; d_call: NA; clone_size: many; cdr3_aa: CATSRESYSYEQYF; cdr3_nt: TGTGCCACCAGCAGAGAGTCATACTCCTACGAGCAGTACTTC
v_call: TRBV4-2; j_call: TRBJ2-5; d_call: TRBD2; clone_size: many; cdr3_aa: CASSQDQRGTQETQYF; cdr3_nt: TGTGCCAGCAGCCAAGACCAGCGGGGGACCCAAGAGACCCAGTACTTC
v_call: TRBV6-1; j_call: TRBJ2-1; d_call: NA; clone_size: many; cdr3_aa: CASSPRTGSFSYNEQFF; cdr3_nt: TGTGCCAGCAGTCCTCGGACTGGTTCCTTCTCCTACAATGAGCAGTTCTTC
v_call: TRBV6-5; j_call: TRBJ1-4; d_call: NA; clone_size: many; cdr3_aa: CASSYSAGATNEKLFF; cdr3_nt: TGTGCCAGCAGTTACTCGGCAGGGGCAACTAATGAAAAACTGTTTTTT
v_call: TRBV12-3/TRBV12-4; j_call: TRBJ2-1; d_call: NA; clone_size: many; cdr3_aa: CASSLAGTLRDEQFF; cdr3_nt: TGTGCCAGCAGTTTAGCGGGGACGTTAAGGGATGAGCAGTTCTTC
v_call: TRBV12-3/TRBV12-4; j_call: TRBJ2-7; d_call: NA; clone_size: many; cdr3_aa: CASSTASYEQYF; cdr3_nt: TGTGCCAGCAGCACTGCCTCCTACGAGCAGTACTTC
v_call: TRBV5-1; j_call: TRBJ1-4; d_call: NA; clone_size: many; cdr3_aa: CASSAGTSEKLFF; cdr3_nt: TGCGCCAGCAGTGCCGGGACCAGTGAAAAACTGTTTTTT
v_call: TRBV27; j_call: TRBJ2-7; d_call: TRBD1; clone_size: NA; cdr3_aa: CASTLPPNGTGFYEQYF; cdr3_nt: TGTGCCAGCACCCTACCGCCGAACGGGACAGGGTTCTACGAGCAGTACTTC
v_call: TRBV5-1; j_call: TRBJ2-7; d_call: TRBD2; clone_size: NA; cdr3_aa: CASSLASGGSTYEQYF; cdr3_nt: TGCGCCAGCAGCTTGGCAAGTGGCGGGAGTACGTACGAGCAGTACTTC
v_call: TRBV7-9; j_call: TRBJ2-1; d_call: NA; clone_size: many; cdr3_aa: CASSLGLGLLDEQFF; cdr3_nt: TGTGCCAGCAGCTTAGGACTAGGCCTTCTCGATGAGCAGTTCTTC
v_call: TRBV29-1; j_call: TRBJ2-5; d_call: NA; clone_size: NA; cdr3_aa: CSVRSEETQYF; cdr3_nt: TGCAGCGTGCGCAGCGAAGAGACCCAGTACTTC
v_call: TRBV7-7; j_call: TRBJ2-3; d_call: NA; clone_size: few; cdr3_aa: CASSLVGPGAGTDTQYF; cdr3_nt: TGTGCCAGCAGCTTAGTGGGCCCGGGGGCAGGGACAGATACGCAGTATTTT
v_call: TRBV20-1; j_call: TRBJ1-5; d_call: TRBD1; clone_size: many; cdr3_aa: CSAPTPTGTPNQPQHF; cdr3_nt: TGCAGTGCTCCTACCCCGACAGGGACTCCCAATCAGCCCCAGCATTTT
v_call: TRBV20-1; j_call: TRBJ1-1; d_call: TRBD1; clone_size: NA; cdr3_aa: CSARDRPTGRTEAFF; cdr3_nt: TGCAGTGCTAGAGACCGGCCGACAGGGCGAACTGAAGCTTTCTTT
v_call: TRBV30; j_call: TRBJ2-1; d_call: NA; clone_size: NA; cdr3_aa: CAWSQGSGRSNEQFF; cdr3_nt: TGTGCCTGGAGTCAAGGTAGCGGAAGGAGCAATGAGCAGTTCTTC
v_call: TRBV4-1; j_call: TRBJ2-3; d_call: NA; clone_size: many; cdr3_aa: CASSQDLEDTQYF; cdr3_nt: TGCGCCAGCAGCCAAGATCTTGAAGATACGCAGTATTTT
v_call: TRBV12-3/TRBV12-4; j_call: TRBJ1-5; d_call: NA; clone_size: many; cdr3_aa: CASSPFRNQPQHF; cdr3_nt: TGTGCCAGCAGTCCGTTCCGCAATCAGCCCCAGCATTTT
v_call: TRBV30; j_call: TRBJ1-5; d_call: NA; clone_size: many; cdr3_aa: CAWSGGQVGQPQHF; cdr3_nt: TGTGCCTGGAGTGGGGGGCAAGTGGGTCAGCCCCAGCATTTT
v_call: TRBV12-3/TRBV12-4; j_call: TRBJ1-1; d_call: NA; clone_size: many; cdr3_aa: CASSALRTEAFF; cdr3_nt: TGTGCCAGCAGTGCCCTACGGACTGAAGCTTTCTTT